Below, one T cell receptor (beta chain) is given with its context. This entry comes from a study of CD8 T cells in Susac syndrome. Reverse transcription of roughly 0.45 to 1 ug RNA used random hexamers. Each CDR3 protein is one row after TCRdb ran MiXCR on the immunoSEQ multiplex PCR reads. Altogether under 200,000 distinct CDR3 sequences are present, roughly 95% being singletons, with the ten largest covering 0.15% to 0.2%. The germline V gene has CDR1 MNHEY and CDR2 SMNVEV (reference sequence). The CDR3 totals 16 residues. Losses at the gene ends were 5 bases for V and 7 bases for J; bases not matched to a gene: 14.

This TCR derives from a human donor with multiple sclerosis. This chain links TRBV27 with TRBJ2-1; the match to TRBD2 covers 7 bases. The sample taken for sequencing was CD8+ T cells from PBMCs. The CDR3 sequence is CASSAVPSGQRNEQFF. The DNA for the CDR3 is TGTGCCAGCAGTGCCGTACCTAGCGGACAAAGGAATGAGCAGTTCTTC.